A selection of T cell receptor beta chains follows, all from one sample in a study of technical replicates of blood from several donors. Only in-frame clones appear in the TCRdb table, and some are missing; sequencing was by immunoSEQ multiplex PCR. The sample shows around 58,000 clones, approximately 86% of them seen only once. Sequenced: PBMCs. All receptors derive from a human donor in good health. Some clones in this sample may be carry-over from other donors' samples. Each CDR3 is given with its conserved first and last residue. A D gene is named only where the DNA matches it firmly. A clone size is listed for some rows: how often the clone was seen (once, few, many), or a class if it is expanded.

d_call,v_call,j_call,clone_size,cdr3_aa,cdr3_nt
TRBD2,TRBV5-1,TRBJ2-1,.,CASSASGGYDEQFF,TGCGCCAGCAGCGCTAGCGGGGGATATGATGAGCAGTTCTTC
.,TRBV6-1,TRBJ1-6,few,CASSEASYNSPLHF,TGTGCCAGCAGTGAAGCTTCTTATAATTCACCCCTCCACTTT
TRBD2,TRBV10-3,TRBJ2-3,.,CAISESYSAGGHSTDTQYF,TGTGCCATCAGTGAGTCCTACTCGGCGGGGGGGCATAGCACAGATACGCAGTATTTT
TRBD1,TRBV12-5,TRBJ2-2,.,CASGWRQGPPGELFF,TGTGCTAGTGGTTGGAGACAGGGTCCCCCCGGGGAGCTGTTTTTT
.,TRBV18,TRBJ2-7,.,CASSPPGAQGYEQYF,TGTGCCAGCTCACCACCGGGCGCGCAGGGCTACGAGCAGTACTTC
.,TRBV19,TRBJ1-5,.,CASSIGPSYSNQPQHF,TGTGCCAGTAGTATAGGGCCTTCGTATAGCAATCAGCCCCAGCATTTT
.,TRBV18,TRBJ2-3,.,CASSPFEGVTDTQYF,TGTGCCAGCTCACCGTTCGAGGGGGTCACAGATACGCAGTATTTT
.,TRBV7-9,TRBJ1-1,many,CASSFVGEAFF,TGTGCCAGCAGCTTCGTTGGCGAAGCTTTCTTT
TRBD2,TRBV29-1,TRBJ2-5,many,CSGAGGPFDQYF,TGCAGCGGGGCGGGAGGCCCTTTTGACCAGTACTTC
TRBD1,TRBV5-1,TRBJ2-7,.,CASSPGQGAGEQYF,TGCGCCAGCAGCCCAGGACAGGGGGCCGGCGAGCAGTACTTC
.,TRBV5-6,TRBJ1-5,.,CASSLFPGANQPQHF,TGTGCCAGCAGCTTGTTTCCCGGTGCCAATCAGCCCCAGCATTTT
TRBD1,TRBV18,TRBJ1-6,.,CASSDPGQGISPLHF,TGTGCCAGCTCAGACCCGGGACAGGGGATTTCACCCCTCCACTTT
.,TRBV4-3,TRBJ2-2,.,CASSQDRMITGELFF,TGCGCCAGCAGCCAAGATAGAATGATCACCGGGGAGCTGTTTTTT
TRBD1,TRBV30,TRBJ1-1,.,CAWGQGVSEAFF,TGTGCCTGGGGACAGGGTGTTTCTGAAGCTTTCTTT
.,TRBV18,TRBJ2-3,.,CASSPQRADTQYF,TGTGCCAGCTCACCACAGCGTGCAGATACGCAGTATTTT
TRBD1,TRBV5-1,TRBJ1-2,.,CASSRGTGDGYTF,TGCGCCAGCAGTCGGGGGACAGGGGATGGCTACACCTTC
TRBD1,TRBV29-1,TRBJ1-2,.,CSVDKGQGGSNYGYTF,TGCAGCGTTGATAAGGGACAGGGGGGATCTAACTATGGCTACACCTTC
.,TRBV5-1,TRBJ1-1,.,CASSWQTGQNTEAFF,TGCGCCAGCAGCTGGCAAACGGGACAGAACACTGAAGCTTTCTTT
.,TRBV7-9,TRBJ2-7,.,CASSSGVERTSKLGEQYF,TGTGCCAGCAGCTCAGGGGTTGAACGGACGTCCAAGTTGGGCGAGCAGTACTTC
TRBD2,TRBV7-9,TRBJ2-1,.,CASRSRLAGGSYEQFF,TGTGCCAGCAGGTCGAGACTAGCGGGAGGATCCTATGAGCAGTTCTTC
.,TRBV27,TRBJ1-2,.,CASSLRYPRDYGYTF,TGTGCCAGCAGTTTACGCTACCCCAGGGACTATGGCTACACCTTC
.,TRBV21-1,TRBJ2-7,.,CASSKGAGQTYEQYF,TGTGCCAGCAGCAAGGGGGCGGGACAGACCTACGAGCAGTACTTC
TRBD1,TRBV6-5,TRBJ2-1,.,CASRVRGQGLGKQFF,TGTGCCAGCAGAGTGAGGGGACAGGGGTTAGGGAAGCAGTTCTTC